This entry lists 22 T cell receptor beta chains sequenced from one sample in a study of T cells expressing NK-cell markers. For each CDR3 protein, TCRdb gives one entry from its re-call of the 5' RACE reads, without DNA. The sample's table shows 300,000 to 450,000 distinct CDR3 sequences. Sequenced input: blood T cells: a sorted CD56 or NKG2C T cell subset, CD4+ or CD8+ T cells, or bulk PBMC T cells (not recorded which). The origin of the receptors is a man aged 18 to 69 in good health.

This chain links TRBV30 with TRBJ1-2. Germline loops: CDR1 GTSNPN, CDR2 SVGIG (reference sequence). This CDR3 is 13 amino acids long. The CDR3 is CAWNPGRVPGYTF.

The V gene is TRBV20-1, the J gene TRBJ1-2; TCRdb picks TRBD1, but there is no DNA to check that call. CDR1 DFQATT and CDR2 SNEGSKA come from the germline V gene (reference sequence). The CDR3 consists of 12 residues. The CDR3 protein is CSAPGRGNGYTF.

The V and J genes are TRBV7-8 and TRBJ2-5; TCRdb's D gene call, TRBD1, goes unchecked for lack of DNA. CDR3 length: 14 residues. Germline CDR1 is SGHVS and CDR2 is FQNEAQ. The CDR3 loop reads CASSPGWVEETQYF. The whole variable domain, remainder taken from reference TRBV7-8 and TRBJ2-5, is GAGVSQSPRYKVAKRGQDVALRCDPISGHVSLFWYQQALGQGPEFLTYFQNEAQLDKSGLPSDRFFAERPEGSVSTLKIQRTQQEDSAVYLCASSPGWVEETQYFGPGTRLLVL.

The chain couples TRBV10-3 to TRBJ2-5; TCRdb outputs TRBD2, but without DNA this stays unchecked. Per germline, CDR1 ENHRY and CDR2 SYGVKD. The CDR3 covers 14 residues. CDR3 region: CAISESGRLETQYF.

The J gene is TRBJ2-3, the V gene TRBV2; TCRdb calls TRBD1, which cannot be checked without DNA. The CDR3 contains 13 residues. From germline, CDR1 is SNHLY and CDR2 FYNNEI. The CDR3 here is CASRRQGADTQYF.

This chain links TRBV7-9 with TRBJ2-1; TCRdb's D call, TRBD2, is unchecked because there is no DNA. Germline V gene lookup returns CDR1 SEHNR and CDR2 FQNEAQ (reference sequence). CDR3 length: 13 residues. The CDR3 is CASSRVGLGKQFF.

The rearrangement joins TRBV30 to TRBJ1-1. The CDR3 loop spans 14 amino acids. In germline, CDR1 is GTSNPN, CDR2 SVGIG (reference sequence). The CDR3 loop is CAWSPYQWGTEAFF.

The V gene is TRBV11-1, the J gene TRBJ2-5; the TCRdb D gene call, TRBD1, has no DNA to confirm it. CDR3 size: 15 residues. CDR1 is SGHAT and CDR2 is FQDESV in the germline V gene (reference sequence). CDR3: CASSLGTPGVETQYF.

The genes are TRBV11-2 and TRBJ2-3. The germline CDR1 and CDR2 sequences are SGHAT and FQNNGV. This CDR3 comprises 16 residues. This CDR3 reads CASSLGDITSTDTQYF. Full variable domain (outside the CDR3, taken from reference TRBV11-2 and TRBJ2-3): EAGVAQSPRYKIIEKRQSVAFWCNPISGHATLYWYQQILGQGPKLLIQFQNNGVVDDSQLPKDRFSAERLKGVDSTLKIQPAKLEDSAVYLCASSLGDITSTDTQYFGPGTRLTVL.

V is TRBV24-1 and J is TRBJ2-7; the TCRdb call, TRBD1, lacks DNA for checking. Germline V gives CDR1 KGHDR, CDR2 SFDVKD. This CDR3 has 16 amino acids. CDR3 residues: CATSECGTESSYEQYF.

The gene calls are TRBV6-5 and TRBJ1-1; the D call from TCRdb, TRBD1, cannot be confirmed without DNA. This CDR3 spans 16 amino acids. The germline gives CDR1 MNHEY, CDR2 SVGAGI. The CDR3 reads CASSPGQGVRGTEAFF.

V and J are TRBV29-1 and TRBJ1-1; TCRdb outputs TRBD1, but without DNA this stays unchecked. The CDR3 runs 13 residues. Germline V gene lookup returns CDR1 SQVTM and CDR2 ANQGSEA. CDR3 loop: CSGKTGLNSQAFF.

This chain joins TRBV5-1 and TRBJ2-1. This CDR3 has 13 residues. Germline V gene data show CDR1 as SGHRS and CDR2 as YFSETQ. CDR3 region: CASSPNIYNEQFF.

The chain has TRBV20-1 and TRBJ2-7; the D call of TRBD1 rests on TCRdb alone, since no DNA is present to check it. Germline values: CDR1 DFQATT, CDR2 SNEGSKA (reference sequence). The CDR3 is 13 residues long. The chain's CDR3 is CSAPGTGDYEQYF.

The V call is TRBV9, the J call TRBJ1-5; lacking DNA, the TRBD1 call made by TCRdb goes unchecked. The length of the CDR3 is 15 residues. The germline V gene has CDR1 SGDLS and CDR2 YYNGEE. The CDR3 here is CASSVGGTSNQPQHF.

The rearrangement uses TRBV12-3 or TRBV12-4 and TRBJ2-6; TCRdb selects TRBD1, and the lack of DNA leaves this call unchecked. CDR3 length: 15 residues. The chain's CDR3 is CASTSGRGGANVLTF.

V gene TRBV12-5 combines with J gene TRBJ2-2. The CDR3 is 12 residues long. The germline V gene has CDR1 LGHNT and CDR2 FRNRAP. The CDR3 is CASAKITGELFF.

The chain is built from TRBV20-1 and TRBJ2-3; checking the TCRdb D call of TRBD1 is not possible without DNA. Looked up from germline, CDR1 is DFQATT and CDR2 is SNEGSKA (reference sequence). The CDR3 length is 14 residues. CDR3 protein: CSAPQQGRLDTQYF.

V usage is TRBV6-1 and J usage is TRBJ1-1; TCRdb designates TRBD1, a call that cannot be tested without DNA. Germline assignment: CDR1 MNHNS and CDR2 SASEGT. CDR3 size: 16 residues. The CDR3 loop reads CASSRTGGQPNTEAFF.

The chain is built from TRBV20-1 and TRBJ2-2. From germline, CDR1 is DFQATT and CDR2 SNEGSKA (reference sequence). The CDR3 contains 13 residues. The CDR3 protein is CSARGMHTGELFF.

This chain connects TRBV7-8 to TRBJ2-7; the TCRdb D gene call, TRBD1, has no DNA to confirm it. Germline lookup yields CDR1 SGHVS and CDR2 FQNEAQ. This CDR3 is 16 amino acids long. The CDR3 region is CASSLERGGRYYEQYF.

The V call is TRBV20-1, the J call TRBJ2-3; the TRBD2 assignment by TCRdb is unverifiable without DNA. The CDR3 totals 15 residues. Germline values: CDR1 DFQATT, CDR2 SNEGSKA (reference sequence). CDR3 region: CSARGGGARTDTQYF.